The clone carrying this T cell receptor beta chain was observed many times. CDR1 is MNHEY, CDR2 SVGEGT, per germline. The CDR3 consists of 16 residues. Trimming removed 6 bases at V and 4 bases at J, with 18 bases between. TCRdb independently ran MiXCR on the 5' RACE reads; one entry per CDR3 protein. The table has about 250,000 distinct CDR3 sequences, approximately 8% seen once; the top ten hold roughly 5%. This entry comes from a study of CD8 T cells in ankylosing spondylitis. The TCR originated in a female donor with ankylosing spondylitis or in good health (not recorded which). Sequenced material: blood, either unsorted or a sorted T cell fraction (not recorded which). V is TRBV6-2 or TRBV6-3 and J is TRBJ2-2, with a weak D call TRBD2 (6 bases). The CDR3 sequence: CASRLLGAGSTGELFF. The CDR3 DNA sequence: TGTGCCAGCAGGCTCCTTGGTGCGGGGTCCACCGGGGAGCTGTTTTTT.